One sample yielded the 26 T cell receptor beta chains listed below, sequenced in a study of shared clonotypes between healthy human individuals. Here immunoSEQ multiplex PCR was the method, and the copy in TCRdb shows in-frame clones only, minus some. Counted here are 2.5 million or so clones, around 90% occurring once; the ten biggest clones make up over 0.12%. Sequencing was carried out using naive CD4+ T cells sorted from blood. Subset: CD45RA+ positively selected. All receptors come from a man younger than 30 in good health.

This clone came up once. The rearrangement joins TRBV6-1 to TRBJ1-5; D perhaps matches TRBD1 (5 bases). Germline CDR1 MNHNS, CDR2 SASEGT. This CDR3 is built from 19 residues. V lost 2 bases and J 0 bases, leaving 20 bases between the germline ends. The DNA for the CDR3 is TGTGCCAGCAGTGAACTAAGGCAGGGCGGTGGGAATAGCAATCAGCCCCAGCATTTT. Protein product: CASSELRQGGGNSNQPQHF.

Turning to this clone: This same CDR3 is encoded by further DNA sequences in the sample. This sequence joins TRBV19 and TRBJ1-1; no firm D call. Germline CDR1 LNHDA, CDR2 SQIVND (reference sequence). V dropped 3 bases and J dropped 0 bases, with 5 bases sitting between them. The CDR3 spans 13 residues. Here the CDR3 reads CASSIEMNTEAFF. The CDR3 DNA reads as TGTGCCAGTAGTATTGAGATGAACACTGAAGCTTTCTTT.

The rearrangement uses TRBV27 and TRBJ1-1; 12 nucleotides agree with TRBD1. V was pared by 4 bases and J by 0 bases, with 3 bases of the junction left unmatched. The germline CDR1 and CDR2 sequences are MNHEY and SMNVEV (reference sequence). The CDR3 contains 16 residues. CDR3 in amino acids: CASSWDRGQLNTEAFF. CDR3 DNA: TGTGCCAGCAGTTGGGACAGGGGGCAATTGAACACTGAAGCTTTCTTT.

V and J are TRBV11-2 and TRBJ2-7; D not certain. The CDR3 length is 13 residues. Germline V gene data show CDR1 as SGHAT and CDR2 as FQNNGV. V lost 10 bases and J lost 1, with 14 bases in between. The CDR3, as DNA: TGTGCCACCTCTATATTGCAGTCCTACGAGCAGTACTTC. As protein: CATSILQSYEQYF.

V and J are TRBV19 and TRBJ1-5; D might be TRBD1 (6 bases). V was clipped by 2 bases and J by 1 base, with 15 bases between them. The germline CDR1 and CDR2 sequences are LNHDA and SQIVND (reference sequence). CDR3 size: 17 residues. The CDR3 spells CASSIFLGGQSNQPQHF. The CDR3 DNA sequence: TGTGCCAGTAGTATATTTTTGGGGGGACAAAGCAATCAGCCCCAGCATTTT.

The chain recombines TRBV4-1 with TRBJ2-7; the match to TRBD2 covers 12 bases. Germline CDR1 is MGHRA and CDR2 is YSYEKL. Trimming removed 5 bases from V and 2 bases from J; junction bases left unmatched: 7. This CDR3 contains 16 residues. Here the CDR3 reads CASSSRTSGDPYEQYF. CDR3 sequence (DNA): TGCGCCAGCAGCTCCCGGACTAGCGGGGACCCCTACGAGCAGTACTTC.

The J gene is TRBJ1-5, the V gene TRBV30; D perhaps matches TRBD1 (5 bases). V lost 2 bases, J lost 3 bases, and 11 bases lay in between. This CDR3 contains 14 residues. Germline CDR1 and CDR2: GTSNPN and SVGIG (reference sequence). CDR3 protein: CAWSTGRSNQPQHF. For the CDR3, the DNA is TGTGCCTGGAGTACAGGACGGTCCAATCAGCCCCAGCATTTT.

This sequence joins TRBV7-6 and TRBJ2-7; D gene unclear. Trimming shortened V by 1 base and J by 6 bases, and 7 bases separated the two germline ends. The CDR3 is made up of 12 amino acids. Looked up from germline, CDR1 is SGHVS and CDR2 is FNYEAQ. The CDR3 region is CASSLDWGEQYF. The CDR3 nucleotides are TGTGCCAGCAGCTTAGATTGGGGCGAGCAGTACTTC.

J is TRBJ2-1 and V is TRBV7-8; possible D gene TRBD2, 5 bases. V lost 1 base and J lost 9, with 10 bases in between. The CDR3 extends over 13 amino acids. CDR1 SGHVS and CDR2 FQNEAQ come from the germline V gene. CDR3 DNA sequence: TGTGCCAGCAGCTTAGACCCGGCGGGTGAGCAGTTCTTC. Its protein product is CASSLDPAGEQFF.

The chain couples TRBV10-1 to TRBJ1-4, with D unclear. Germline V CDR1 and CDR2: WNHNN, SYGVQD (reference sequence). With 3 bases removed from V and 3 bases from J, the gap between germline ends came to 5 bases. The CDR3 spans 13 residues. CDR3 protein: CASSDGANEKLFF. The CDR3 coding sequence is TGCGCCAGCAGTGACGGAGCTAATGAAAAACTGTTTTTT.

The chain recombines TRBV27 with TRBJ1-6; D ambiguous. CDR1 and CDR2 (germline): MNHEY, SMNVEV (reference sequence). This CDR3 has 14 amino acids. Trimming took off 3 bases at V and 11 bases at J, with 14 bases between the two ends. The CDR3 DNA follows: TGTGCCAGCAGTTTCGACGGATTCCTTGCACCCCTCCACTTT. Translation gives CASSFDGFLAPLHF.

The rearrangement joins TRBV4-1 to TRBJ1-5, with D possibly being TRBD1 (5 bases). Germline V gene data show CDR1 as MGHRA and CDR2 as YSYEKL. This CDR3 spans 14 amino acids. Trimming cost V 4 bases and J 7 bases, with 14 bases left between them. The CDR3 reads CASSRGEVGQPQHF. In DNA, the CDR3 is TGCGCCAGCAGCCGGGGCGAGGTAGGGCAGCCCCAGCATTTT.

This clone turned up a few times. The rearrangement uses TRBV19 and TRBJ1-1; 8 positions agree with TRBD1. The CDR3 has 12 residues. The germline V gene has CDR1 LNHDA and CDR2 SQIVND (reference sequence). Losses at the gene ends were 5 bases for V and 10 bases for J; bases not matched to a gene: 6. The CDR3 sequence is CASSPDRGSAFF. In DNA form, the CDR3 reads TGTGCCAGTAGTCCCGACAGGGGTTCAGCTTTCTTT.

V and J are TRBV6-6 and TRBJ1-2; 10 bases are shared with TRBD1. Germline V gene lookup returns CDR1 MNHNY and CDR2 SVGAGI (reference sequence). The CDR3 extends over 15 amino acids. V gave up 5 bases and J gave up 2 bases; unmatched junction bases: 5. CDR3 region: CASSAGTGDNYGYTF. The CDR3 DNA follows: TGTGCCAGCAGTGCGGGGACAGGGGACAACTATGGCTACACCTTC.

This clone was picked up one time. The chain recombines TRBV27 with TRBJ2-2; perhaps TRBD2 as D (7 bases). The CDR3 loop spans 16 amino acids. Between the trimmed V and J ends, which lost 0 bases and 4 bases, there was a span of 12 bases. Germline CDR1 is MNHEY and CDR2 is SMNVEV (reference sequence). CDR3 region: CASSLSGGRVTGELFF. In DNA form, the CDR3 reads TGTGCCAGCAGTTTATCAGGGGGGAGGGTCACCGGGGAGCTGTTTTTT.

The CDR3, as DNA: TGCGCCAGCAGCTTGGATGGCAGTCGGAACACTGAAGCTTTCTTT. Translating it yields CASSLDGSRNTEAFF. V and J are TRBV5-1 and TRBJ1-1; no clear D gene. Per the germline V gene, CDR1 is SGHRS and CDR2 is YFSETQ. The CDR3 covers 15 residues. The V gene lost 0 bases and the J gene lost 1 base, with 10 bases spanning the gap. Combining the CDR3 with reference TRBV5-1 and TRBJ1-1 gives the whole variable domain KAGVTQTPRYLIKTRGQQVTLSCSPISGHRSVSWYQQTPGQGLQFLFEYFSETQRNKGNFPGRFSGRQFSNSRSEMNVSTLELGDSALYLCASSLDGSRNTEAFFGQGTRLTVV.

The rearrangement uses TRBV6-6 and TRBJ1-5, with D uncertain. CDR3 length equals 14 residues. Deletions cut 2 bases from V and 2 bases from J, with 7 bases between. Germline V gene data show CDR1 as MNHNY and CDR2 as SVGAGI (reference sequence). The CDR3 sequence: CASSYIGGNQPQHF. CDR3 nucleotides: TGTGCCAGCAGTTACATCGGAGGCAATCAGCCCCAGCATTTT.

The rearrangement links TRBV6-1 to TRBJ2-1; 10 nucleotides align to TRBD1. Germline V lookup: CDR1 MNHNS, CDR2 SASEGT. The CDR3 totals 15 residues. With V trimmed by 6 bases and J by 6 bases, 8 bases remained unmatched. The CDR3 here is CASRGGTGVANEQFF. In DNA, the CDR3 is TGTGCCAGCAGGGGTGGGACAGGGGTAGCCAATGAGCAGTTCTTC.

Only one count was recorded for this clone. The chain uses TRBV11-1 and TRBJ2-1; TRBD2 matches at 11 bases. V dropped 5 bases and J dropped 10; count of bases not matched to a gene: 10. The CDR3 is 15 residues long. Germline V CDR1 and CDR2: SGHAT, FQDESV (reference sequence). DNA of the CDR3: TGTGCCAGCAGCAACACTAGCGGGAGATTAATCGAGCAGTTCTTC. This gives the protein CASSNTSGRLIEQFF.

The V call is TRBV2, the J call TRBJ1-1, with TRBD1 as a possible D gene (6 bases). Trimming removed 1 base from V and 6 bases from J, with 18 bases in between. Germline V gene sequence: CDR1 SNHLY, CDR2 FYNNEI. CDR3 length: 16 amino acids. CDR3 nucleotide sequence: TGTGCCAGCAGTGAAGAGGGGGGAGGTAGTATTGCTGAAGCTTTCTTT. It yields the protein CASSEEGGGSIAEAFF.

The chain recombines TRBV5-4 with TRBJ2-3; tentatively, D is TRBD1 (5 bases). From germline, CDR1 is SGHNT and CDR2 YYREEE (reference sequence). V gave up 0 bases and J gave up 4 bases, with 12 bases separating them. The CDR3 runs 15 residues. The CDR3 loop reads CASSLARQSADTQYF. The DNA for the CDR3 is TGTGCCAGCAGCTTGGCCAGACAGTCGGCAGATACGCAGTATTTT.

This clone has just one count. The chain employs TRBV14 and TRBJ1-3; D might be TRBD1 (6 bases). The V end was cut by 1 base, the J end by 1 base, with 8 bases between. Germline V gene data show CDR1 as SGHDN and CDR2 as FVKESK. The CDR3 is 15 residues long. The chain's CDR3 is CASSQGRGSGNTIYF. DNA of the CDR3: TGTGCCAGCAGCCAAGGAAGGGGGTCTGGAAACACCATATATTTT. The whole variable domain, filled in from reference TRBV14 and TRBJ1-3, reads EAGVTQFPSHSVIEKGQTVTLRCDPISGHDNLYWYRRVMGKEIKFLLHFVKESKQDESGMPNNRFLAERTGGTYSTLKVQPAELEDSGVYFCASSQGRGSGNTIYFGEGSWLTVV.

The rearrangement joins TRBV5-1 to TRBJ2-1; 9 nucleotides match TRBD2. With V trimmed by 5 bases and J by 7 bases, 7 bases remained unmatched. Per germline, CDR1 SGHRS and CDR2 YFSETQ. The length of the CDR3 is 14 residues. CDR3: CASRVAGAGNEQFF. CDR3 sequence (DNA): TGCGCCAGCAGGGTAGCGGGGGCGGGGAATGAGCAGTTCTTC.

V and J are TRBV6-5 and TRBJ1-6; D possibly corresponds to TRBD1 (5 bases). This CDR3 has 14 residues. The V gene's germline CDR1 is MNHEY and CDR2 SVGAGI. Between the trimmed V and J ends, which lost 4 bases and 9 bases, there was a span of 13 bases. This chain's CDR3 is CASSSYTGVSPLHF. Here the CDR3 DNA reads TGTGCCAGCAGTTCTTACACGGGGGTTTCACCCCTCCACTTT.

The chain links TRBV7-2 to TRBJ2-5, with TRBD2 matching 9 bases. CDR1 and CDR2 (germline): SGHTA, FQGNSA. This CDR3 has 17 amino acids. Trimming took 2 bases from V and 5 from J; bases not matched to a gene: 12. The DNA of the CDR3 is TGTGCCAGCAGCTTATACGGGCGGGAGGGCCTTGAGGAGACCCAGTACTTC. Its translation is CASSLYGREGLEETQYF.

The rearrangement links TRBV4-1 to TRBJ2-1, with 13 bases matching TRBD2. Germline V gene lookup returns CDR1 MGHRA and CDR2 YSYEKL. The CDR3 has 16 amino acids. The J segment lost 8 bases and the V segment lost 3 bases, leaving 7 bases of the junction unmatched. CDR3 sequence: CASSHTVLAGGDEQFF. CDR3 DNA: TGCGCCAGCAGCCACACAGTACTAGCGGGAGGGGATGAGCAGTTCTTC.